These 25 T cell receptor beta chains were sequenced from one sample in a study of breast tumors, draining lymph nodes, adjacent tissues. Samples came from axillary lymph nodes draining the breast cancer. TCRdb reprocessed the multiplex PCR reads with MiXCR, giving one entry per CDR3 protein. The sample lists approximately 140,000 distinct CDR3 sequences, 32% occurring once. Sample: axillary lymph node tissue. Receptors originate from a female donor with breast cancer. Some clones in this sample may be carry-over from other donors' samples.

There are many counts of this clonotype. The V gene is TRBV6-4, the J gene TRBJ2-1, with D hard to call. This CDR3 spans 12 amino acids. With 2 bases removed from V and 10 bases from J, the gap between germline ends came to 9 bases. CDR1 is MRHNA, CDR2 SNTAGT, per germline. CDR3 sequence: CASSDRVGEQFF. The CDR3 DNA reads TGTGCCAGCAGTGACAGAGTTGGAGAGCAGTTCTTC.

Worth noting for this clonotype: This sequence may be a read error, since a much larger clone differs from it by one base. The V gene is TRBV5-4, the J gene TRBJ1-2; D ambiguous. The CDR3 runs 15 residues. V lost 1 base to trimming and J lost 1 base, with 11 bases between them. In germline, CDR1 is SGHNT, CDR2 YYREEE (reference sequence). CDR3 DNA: TGTGCCAGCAGCTTGTTGCACGCGGATAACTATGGCTACACCTTC. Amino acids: CASSLLHADNYGYTF.

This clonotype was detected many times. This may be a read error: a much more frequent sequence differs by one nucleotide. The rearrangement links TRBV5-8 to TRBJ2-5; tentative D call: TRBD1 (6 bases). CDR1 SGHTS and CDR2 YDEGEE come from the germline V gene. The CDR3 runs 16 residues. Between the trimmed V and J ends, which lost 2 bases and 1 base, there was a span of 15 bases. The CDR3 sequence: CASSLQGTGPQETQYF. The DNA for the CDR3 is TGTGCCAGCAGCTTACAGGGAACTGGGCCCCAAGAGACCCAGTACTTC.

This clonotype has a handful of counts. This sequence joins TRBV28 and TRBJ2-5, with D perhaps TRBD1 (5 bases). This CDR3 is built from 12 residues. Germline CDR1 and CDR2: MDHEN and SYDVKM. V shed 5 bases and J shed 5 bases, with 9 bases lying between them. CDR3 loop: CASSGRVETQYF. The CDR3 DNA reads TGTGCCAGCAGTGGCAGGGTGGAGACCCAGTACTTC.

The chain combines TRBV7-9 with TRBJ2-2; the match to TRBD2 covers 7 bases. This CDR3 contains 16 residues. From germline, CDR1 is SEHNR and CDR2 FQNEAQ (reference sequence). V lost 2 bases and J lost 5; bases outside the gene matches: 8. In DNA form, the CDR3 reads TGTGCCAGCAGCTTAACTGGCGGGGGTTTGACCGGGGAGCTGTTTTTT. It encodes CASSLTGGGLTGELFF.

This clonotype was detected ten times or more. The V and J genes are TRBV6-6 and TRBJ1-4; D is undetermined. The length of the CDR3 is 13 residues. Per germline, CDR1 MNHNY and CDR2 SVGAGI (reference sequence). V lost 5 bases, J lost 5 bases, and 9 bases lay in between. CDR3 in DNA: TGTGCCAGCAGTCAGGTTCAGAATGAAAAACTGTTTTTT. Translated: CASSQVQNEKLFF.

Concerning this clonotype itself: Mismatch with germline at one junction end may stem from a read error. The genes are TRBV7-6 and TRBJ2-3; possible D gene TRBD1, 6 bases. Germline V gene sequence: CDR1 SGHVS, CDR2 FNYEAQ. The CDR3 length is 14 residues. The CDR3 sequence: CASSSARGSDTQYF. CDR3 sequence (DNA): TGCGCCAGCAGCTCAGCGAGGGGGTCCGATACGCAGTATTTT.

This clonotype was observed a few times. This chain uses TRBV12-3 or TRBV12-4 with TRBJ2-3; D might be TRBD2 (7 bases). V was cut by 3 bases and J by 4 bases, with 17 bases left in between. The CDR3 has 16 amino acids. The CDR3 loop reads CASSFLGGGRPDTQYF. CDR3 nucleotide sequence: TGTGCCAGCAGTTTCTTGGGGGGGGGCCGCCCAGATACGCAGTATTTT.

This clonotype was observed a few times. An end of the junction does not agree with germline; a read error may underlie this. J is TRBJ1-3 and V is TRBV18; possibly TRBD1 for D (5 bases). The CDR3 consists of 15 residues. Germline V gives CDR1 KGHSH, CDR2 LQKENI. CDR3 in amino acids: CTSSPSRGSGNTIYF. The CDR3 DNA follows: TGTACCAGCTCACCCAGTAGGGGCTCTGGAAACACCATATATTTT.

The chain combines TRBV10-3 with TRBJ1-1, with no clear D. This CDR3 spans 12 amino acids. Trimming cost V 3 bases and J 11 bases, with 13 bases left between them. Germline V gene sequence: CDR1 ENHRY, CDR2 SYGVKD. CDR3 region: CAISDSLTGAFF. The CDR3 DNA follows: TGTGCCATCAGTGACTCACTCACGGGGGCTTTCTTT.

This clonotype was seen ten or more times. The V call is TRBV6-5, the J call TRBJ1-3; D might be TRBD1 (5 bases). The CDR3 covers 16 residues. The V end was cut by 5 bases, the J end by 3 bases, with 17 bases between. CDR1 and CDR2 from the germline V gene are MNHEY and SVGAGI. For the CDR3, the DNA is TGTGCCAGCAGTCCCCTCCGCAGGGTTTATGGAAACACCATATATTTT. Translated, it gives CASSPLRRVYGNTIYF.

The CDR3 bases are TGTGCCAGCAGCCAAGGGGCTTACACTGAAGCTTTCTTT. It codes for CASSQGAYTEAFF. The gene calls are TRBV6-1 and TRBJ1-1; D is perhaps TRBD1 (5 bases). The CDR3 consists of 13 residues. CDR1 is MNHNS and CDR2 is SASEGT in the germline V gene. V lost 6 bases and J lost 3, with 11 bases in between.

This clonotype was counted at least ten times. The DNA of the CDR3 is TGTGCCTGGAACGGGGACAGGTTGACACCCCTCCACTTT. It encodes CAWNGDRLTPLHF. This rearrangement joins TRBV30 to TRBJ1-6; 8 positions match TRBD1. Germline lookup yields CDR1 GTSNPN and CDR2 SVGIG (reference sequence). Losses at the gene ends were 4 bases for V and 11 bases for J; bases not matched to a gene: 7. This CDR3 contains 13 residues.

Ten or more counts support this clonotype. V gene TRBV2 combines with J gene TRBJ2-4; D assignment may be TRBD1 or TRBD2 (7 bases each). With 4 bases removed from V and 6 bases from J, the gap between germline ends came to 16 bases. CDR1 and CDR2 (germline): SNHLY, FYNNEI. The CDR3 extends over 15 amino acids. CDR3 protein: CASSGNPGGGNIQYF. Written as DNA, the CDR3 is TGTGCCAGCAGTGGAAACCCAGGGGGGGGAAACATTCAGTACTTC.

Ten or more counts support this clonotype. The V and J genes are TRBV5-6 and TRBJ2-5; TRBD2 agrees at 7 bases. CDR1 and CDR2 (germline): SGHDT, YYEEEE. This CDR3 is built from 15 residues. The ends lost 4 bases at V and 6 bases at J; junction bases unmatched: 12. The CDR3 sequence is CASSGGDGTRKTQYF. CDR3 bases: TGTGCCAGCAGCGGGGGGGACGGGACGAGGAAGACCCAGTACTTC.

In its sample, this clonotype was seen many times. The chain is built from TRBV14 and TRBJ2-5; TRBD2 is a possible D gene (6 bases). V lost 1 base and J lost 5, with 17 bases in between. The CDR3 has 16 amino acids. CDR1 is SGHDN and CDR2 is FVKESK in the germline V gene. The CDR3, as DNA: TGTGCCAGCAGCCAAGGGTTGGTGACTAGTGCTGAGACCCAGTACTTC. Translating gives CASSQGLVTSAETQYF.

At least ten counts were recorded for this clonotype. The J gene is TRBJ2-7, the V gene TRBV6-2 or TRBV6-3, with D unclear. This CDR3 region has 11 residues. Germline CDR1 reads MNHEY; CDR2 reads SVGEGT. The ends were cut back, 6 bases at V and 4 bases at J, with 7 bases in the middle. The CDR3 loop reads CASRDGYEQYV. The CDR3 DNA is TGTGCCAGCAGAGACGGTTACGAGCAGTACGTC.

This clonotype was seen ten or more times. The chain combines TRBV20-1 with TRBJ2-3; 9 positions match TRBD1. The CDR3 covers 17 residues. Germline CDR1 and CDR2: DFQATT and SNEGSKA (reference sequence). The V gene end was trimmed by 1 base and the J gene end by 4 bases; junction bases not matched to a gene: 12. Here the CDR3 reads CSARVLPGTGSPDTQYF. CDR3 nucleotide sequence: TGCAGTGCTAGAGTCTTACCTGGGACAGGGTCCCCAGATACGCAGTATTTT.

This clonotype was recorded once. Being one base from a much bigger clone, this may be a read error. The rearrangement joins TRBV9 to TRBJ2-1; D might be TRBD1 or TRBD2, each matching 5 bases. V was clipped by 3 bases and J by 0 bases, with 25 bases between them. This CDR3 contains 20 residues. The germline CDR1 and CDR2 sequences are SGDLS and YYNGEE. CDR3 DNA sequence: TGTGCCAGCAGCGGATACATCGGGGCCCGAAGCCCTTCCTCCTACAATGAGCAGTTCTTC. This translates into CASSGYIGARSPSSYNEQFF.

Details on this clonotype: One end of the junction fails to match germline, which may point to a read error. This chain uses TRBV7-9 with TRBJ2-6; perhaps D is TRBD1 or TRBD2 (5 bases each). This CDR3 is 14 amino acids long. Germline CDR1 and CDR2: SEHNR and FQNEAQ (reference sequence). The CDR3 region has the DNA TGTGCCAGCAGCTTAGGTGTCGGGGCCAACGTCTTGACTTTC. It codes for CASSLGVGANVLTF.

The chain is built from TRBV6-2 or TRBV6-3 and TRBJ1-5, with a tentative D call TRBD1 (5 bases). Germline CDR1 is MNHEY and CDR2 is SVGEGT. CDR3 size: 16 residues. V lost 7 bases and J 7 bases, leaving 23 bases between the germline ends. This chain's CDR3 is CASNRPGPLSEQPQHF. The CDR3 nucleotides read TGTGCCAGCAATCGACCGGGACCCCTTTCGGAACAGCCCCAGCATTTT.

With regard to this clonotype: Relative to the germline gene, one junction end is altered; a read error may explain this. The CDR3 spells CAASSPTRGEKLFF. CDR3 DNA: TGTGCCGCCAGCAGCCCCACCCGGGGTGAAAAACTGTTTTTT. The rearrangement links TRBV15 to TRBJ1-4; D is unresolved. Germline assignment: CDR1 LNHNV and CDR2 YYDKDF (reference sequence). CDR3 length equals 14 residues. Full variable domain (outside the CDR3, taken from reference TRBV15 and TRBJ1-4): DAMVIQNPRYQVTQFGKPVTLSCSQTLNHNVMYWYQQKSSQAPKLLFHYYDKDFNNEADTPDNFQSRRPNTSFCFLDIRSPGLGDTAMYLCAASSPTRGEKLFFGSGTQLSVL.

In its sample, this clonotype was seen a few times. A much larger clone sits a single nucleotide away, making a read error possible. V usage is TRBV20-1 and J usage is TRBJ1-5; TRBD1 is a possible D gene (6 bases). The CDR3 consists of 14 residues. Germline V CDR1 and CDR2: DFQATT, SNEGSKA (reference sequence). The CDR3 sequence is CSANGLGGNPPQHF. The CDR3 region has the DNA TGCAGTGCTAACGGGCTTGGGGGCAATCCGCCCCAGCATTTT.

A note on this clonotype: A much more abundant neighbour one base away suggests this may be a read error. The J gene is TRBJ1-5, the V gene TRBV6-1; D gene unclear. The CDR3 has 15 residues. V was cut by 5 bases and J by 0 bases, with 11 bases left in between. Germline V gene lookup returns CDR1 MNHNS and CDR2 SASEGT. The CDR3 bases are TGTGCCAGCAGTCATGAGGGTCATAGCAATCAGCCCCAGCATTTT. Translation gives CASSHEGHSNQPQHF.

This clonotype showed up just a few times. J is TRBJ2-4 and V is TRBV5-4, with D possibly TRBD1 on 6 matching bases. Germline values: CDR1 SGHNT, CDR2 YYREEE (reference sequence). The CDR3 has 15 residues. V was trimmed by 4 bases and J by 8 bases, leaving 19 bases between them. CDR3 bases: TGTGCCAGCAGCCCGACGAAGACAGGAGCTGACATTCAGTACTTC. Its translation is CASSPTKTGADIQYF.